This T cell receptor (beta chain) was found in a study of shared clonotypes between healthy human individuals (dated by TCRdb to about 2020). Concerning the study at large: The cohort included three men and a couple of women between 18 and 49 years of age. For each donor, three plates each were used for CD4 naive and CD4 memory, two plates were used for CD8 naive, and one plate was used for CD8 memory. The study deeply sequenced blood TCR repertoires of about 5 healthy adults to estimate repertoire size and the extent of clonotype sharing between individuals. Different laboratories and diverse techniques were used to prepare libraries and sequence TCR repertoires, to increase sequencing depth and limit assay-specific biases. Between about 0.8 and 9 billion PBMCs per donor were obtained by leukapheresis. What the work shows at the level of the full study, not this receptor alone: Incomplete sequencing was indicated by rarefaction of sorted-subset datasets, despite the large sequencing depth. Pairwise subsampling indicated that sequencing depth was expected to affect the degree of clonotype sharing among donors. Estimated clonotype richness was generally larger for naive than for memory subsets. Clonotypes shared by all four sorted-subset donors showed higher generation probabilities than non-shared clonotypes. Sampling was limited to blood, and TCR repertoires in tissue likely differ from TCR repertoires in blood. The small number of donors limited the genetic and exposure-history diversity represented. When a handful of donors were compared, the shared fraction of clonotypes was 5% to 6.5% for naive CD4, about 4% for naive CD8, 2% to 2.5% for memory CD4, and 0.35% to 0.4% for memory CD8.

The germline V gene supplies CDR1 SGHRS and CDR2 YFSETQ. From V the trimming removes 4 bases and from J it removes 2 bases, while the gene matches leave 12 bases of the junction unaccounted for. From cysteine to phenylalanine, the CDR3 is 17 amino acids long. Only the CDR3 part of the read is kept: 51 bases, read in frame from the first base. Using the deep immunoSEQ assay, TCR CDR3 regions were amplified from genomic DNA by multiplex PCR. Extracted genomic DNA from each cell subset was spread evenly across all wells of several immunoSEQ 96-well plates, with each plate serving as a replicate. Each replicate PCR for sorted subsets received around 0.2 ug genomic DNA, equal to about 30,000 T cell genomes. Purified libraries were measured with a Qubit 3.0 fluorometer, size-checked on a Bioanalyzer 2100, and measured again with the KAPA Library Quantification kit. Each immunoSEQ 96-well plate was sequenced on its own single-read 150-cycle Illumina NextSeq 550 flow cell. The authors' pipeline ran thus. Because only junctional sequences without quality scores were contained in the immunoSEQ output, filtering matching that applied to full-length reads could not be performed. Sequences were annotated with PyIR, a Python wrapper for IgBLAST v1.9, using IMGT germline references to assign V/J genes and CDR3. Any read was removed if the V/J assignment was weak (E-value above 1e-6), the CDR3 was missing, or the read contained stop codons, out-of-frame junctions, or ambiguous translated residues. A V3J clonotype was defined by an identical inferred V gene, J gene, and CDR3 amino acid sequence. Percentage overlap between repertoires was computed as shared unique clonotypes divided by the size of the smaller repertoire. Repertoire richness was assessed with RTK rarefaction, the Chao1 estimator, and Recon v2.1 estimates of unobserved clonotypes. Generation probabilities for all TCRbeta clonotypes obtained by the gDNA method from several donors were computed using OLGA. As stored in TCRdb, this immuneACCESS dataset retains in-frame rearrangements with V and J assigned. A fraction of the clones does not appear; measured against another copy, unresolved V genes explain less than half of the discrepancy, and the remainder lacks a known reason. For V, J and clone size, that table is used; D and trimming come from the DNA. The sample records roughly 1 million clones, approximately 78% of which are singletons. The ten largest clones add up to about 0.52% of the sample.

Donors were healthy HIV-negative adults with no recently reported acute infections or vaccinations. Only Caucasian adults living in Nashville, Tennessee, USA were represented among the donors. CD4+ T cells were enriched through magnetic negative selection, after which naive cells were positively selected on CD45RA and the remaining negative fraction served as the memory subset. Blood was obtained by leukapheresis, after which PBMCs were separated by Ficoll-Histopaque density gradient centrifugation and cryopreserved in liquid nitrogen vapor phase. Analytical flow cytometry was used to check the purity and quantity of every magnetically sorted T cell population. From each sorted fraction, genomic DNA was isolated and quantified by UV absorbance on a Nanodrop 2000c. This clone was found once. Its recognized antigen is unknown. The record has no base qualities; no much larger clone is one base away.

This chain is built from TRBV5-1 and TRBJ2-5, and 9 junction bases match TRBD2. Sequencing was carried out using memory CD4+ T cells from PBMCs. This specimen's cell subset or site label, interpreted: CD45RA-negative fraction. This TCR was sampled from a man between 18 and 35 years old in good health. Some clones in this sample may be carry-over from other donors' samples. The DNA sequence reads TGCGCCAGCAGCCCGGGGGTAGCGGGAGTTTCTCAAGAGACCCAGTACTTC. It codes for CASSPGVAGVSQETQYF.